This TCR beta chain was documented in a study of blood T cells in healthy people across ages. General study points: Expanded clonotype changes were possibly confounded by unknown donor CMV status. Observed TCR beta diversity per million T cells went down as age went up. This fall followed a roughly linear course with age.

The donors, all healthy, were Caucasians living in Russia, aged roughly 6 to 95. Of note for this clonotype: Its antigen remains unknown.

Germline CDR1 and CDR2: SGHDN and FVKESK. The CDR3 is made up of 17 amino acids. After removal of 0 bases from V and 9 bases from J, the junction contained 11 bases not matched to a gene. Using a J-beta primer mix together with a sample-barcoded 5' primer, a second PCR was run for roughly 6 to 12 cycles. Each CDR3 protein gets one entry after TCRdb re-called the 5' RACE reads with MiXCR. Among about 1.6 million distinct CDR3 sequences listed, around 35% were seen once. This chain connects TRBV14 to TRBJ2-5; TRBD2 aligns across 12 bases. The sample was blood. This clonotype was obtained from a woman younger than 45 in good health. CDR3 protein: CASSQDLLAGGSRPQYF. The CDR3 region has the DNA TGTGCCAGCAGCCAAGATCTACTAGCGGGAGGATCACGGCCCCAGTACTTC.